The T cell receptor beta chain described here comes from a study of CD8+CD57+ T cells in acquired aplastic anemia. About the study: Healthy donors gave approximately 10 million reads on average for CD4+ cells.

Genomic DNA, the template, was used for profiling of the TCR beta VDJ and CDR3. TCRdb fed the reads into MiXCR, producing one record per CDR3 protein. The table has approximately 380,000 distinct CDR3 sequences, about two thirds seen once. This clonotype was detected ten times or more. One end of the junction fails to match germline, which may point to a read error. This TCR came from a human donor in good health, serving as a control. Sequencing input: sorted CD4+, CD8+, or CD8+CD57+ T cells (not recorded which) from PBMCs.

The CDR3 nucleotides are TGTGCCAGCAGATACTCGGGGGAAAACACCGGGGAGCTGTTTTTT. Translation: CASRYSGENTGELFF. The V call is TRBV6-6, the J call TRBJ2-2, with TRBD2 as a possible D gene (6 bases). Looked up from germline, CDR1 is MNHNY and CDR2 is SVGAGI (reference sequence). This CDR3 contains 15 residues.